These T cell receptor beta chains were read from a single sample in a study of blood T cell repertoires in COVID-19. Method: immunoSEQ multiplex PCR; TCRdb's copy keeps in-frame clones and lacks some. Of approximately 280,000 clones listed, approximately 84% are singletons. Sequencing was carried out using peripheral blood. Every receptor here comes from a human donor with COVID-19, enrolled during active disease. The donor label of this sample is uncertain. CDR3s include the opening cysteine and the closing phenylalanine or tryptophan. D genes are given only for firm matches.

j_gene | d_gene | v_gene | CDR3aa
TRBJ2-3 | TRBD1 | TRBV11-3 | CASSFGQATDTQYF
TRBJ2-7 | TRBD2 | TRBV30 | CAWSREASGRPLNYEQYF
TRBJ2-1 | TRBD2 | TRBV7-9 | CASSSTSGGTYNEQFF
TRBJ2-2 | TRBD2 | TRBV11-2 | CASSQTGLATGELFF
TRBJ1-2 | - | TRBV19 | CASSINSPGAMIYGYTF
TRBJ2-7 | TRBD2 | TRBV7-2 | CASSPGLAVAEQYF
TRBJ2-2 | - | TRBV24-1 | CATSDPQGGVFTGELFF
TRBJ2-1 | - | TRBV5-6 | CASSLDGAEQFF
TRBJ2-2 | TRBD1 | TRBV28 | CAIHRGALGTGELFF
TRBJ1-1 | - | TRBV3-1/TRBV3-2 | CASSQAEGGTEAFF
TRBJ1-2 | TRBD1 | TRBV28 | CASRSTGGGNYGYTF
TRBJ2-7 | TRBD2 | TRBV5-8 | CARSPAGATYEQYF
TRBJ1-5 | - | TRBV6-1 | CASSDGGDQPQHF
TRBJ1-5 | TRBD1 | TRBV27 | CASSLLTGGGQPQHF
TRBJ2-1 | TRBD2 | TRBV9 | CASSARLAFNEQFF
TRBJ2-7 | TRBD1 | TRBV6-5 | CASRPQGARSYEQYF
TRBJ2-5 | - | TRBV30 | CAWSVAETVGETQYF
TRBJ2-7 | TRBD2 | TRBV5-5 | CASSLGLAGEYEQYF
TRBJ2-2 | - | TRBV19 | CASRPGTATGTRVTGELFF
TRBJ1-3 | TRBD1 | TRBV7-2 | CASSFGQGARSGNTIYF
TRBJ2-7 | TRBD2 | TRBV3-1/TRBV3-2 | CASSTGLAGSYEQYF
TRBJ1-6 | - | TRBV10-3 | CAITLEAGNSPLHF
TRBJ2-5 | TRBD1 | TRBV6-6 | CASSWDRETQYF
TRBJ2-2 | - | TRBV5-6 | CASRETGTRTLEGLFF
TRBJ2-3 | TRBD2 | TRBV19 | CASSKTSGFTDTQYF
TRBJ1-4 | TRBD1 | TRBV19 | CASSPRTGGIFREEKLFF
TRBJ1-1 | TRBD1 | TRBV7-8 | CASSLRGQGDTEAFF
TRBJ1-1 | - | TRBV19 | CASSSFPRTEAFF
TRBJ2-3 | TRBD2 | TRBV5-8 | CASSSTGTTLGTDTQYF
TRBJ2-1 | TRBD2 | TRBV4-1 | CASSQPLAGGSREQFF
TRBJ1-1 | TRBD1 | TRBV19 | CASRRTGGPQTEAFF
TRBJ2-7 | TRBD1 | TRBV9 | CASSVRDSSYEQYF
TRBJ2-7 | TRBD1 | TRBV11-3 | CASSRQGSYEQYF
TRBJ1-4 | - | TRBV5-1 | CASSLEQGNPTKFF
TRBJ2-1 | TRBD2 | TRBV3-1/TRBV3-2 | CASNKGLAGELGNEQFF
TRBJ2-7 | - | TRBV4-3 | CASSQQRASYEQYF
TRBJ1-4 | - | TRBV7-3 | CASSSGGNEKLFF
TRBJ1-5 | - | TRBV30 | CAWNSPGQPQHF
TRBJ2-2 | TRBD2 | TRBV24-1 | CATSPGLAGFRGGELFF
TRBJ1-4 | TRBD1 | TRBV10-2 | CASSGGTGGEKLFF
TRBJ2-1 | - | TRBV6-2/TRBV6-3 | CASSYSLRLADPYNEQFF
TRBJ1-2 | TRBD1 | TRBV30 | CAWSVGGGGYTF
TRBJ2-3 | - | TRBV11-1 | CASSRSPQVTDTQYF
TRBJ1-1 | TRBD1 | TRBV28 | CASTPAGQGWRNTEAFF
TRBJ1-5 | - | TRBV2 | CASSDVAGNQPQHF
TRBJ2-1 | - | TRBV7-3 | CASSLGGTHNEQFF
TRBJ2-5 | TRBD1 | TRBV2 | CASKRQTGQYRETQYF
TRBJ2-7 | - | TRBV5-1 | CASSLAGLGTGSYEQYF
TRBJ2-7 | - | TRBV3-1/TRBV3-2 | CASSQQGLYEQYF
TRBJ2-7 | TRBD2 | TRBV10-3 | CAISEPSGAYEQYF
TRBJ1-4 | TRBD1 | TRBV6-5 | CASSYSTGGGLFF
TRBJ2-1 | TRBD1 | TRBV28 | CASSSPSGTGGKGLALEQFF
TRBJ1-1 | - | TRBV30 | CAWSGRVWSKSAFF
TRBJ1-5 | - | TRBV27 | CASSLRGKLDQPQHF
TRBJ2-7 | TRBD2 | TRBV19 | CASGPTSGQSYEQYF
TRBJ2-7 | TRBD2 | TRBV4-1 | CASSQLTSGSYEQYF
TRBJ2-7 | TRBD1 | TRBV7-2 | CASSSRQGGTYEQYF
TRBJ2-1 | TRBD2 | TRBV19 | CASSQGTSGRITKQFF
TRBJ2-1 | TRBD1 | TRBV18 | CASSPPQGAIEQFF